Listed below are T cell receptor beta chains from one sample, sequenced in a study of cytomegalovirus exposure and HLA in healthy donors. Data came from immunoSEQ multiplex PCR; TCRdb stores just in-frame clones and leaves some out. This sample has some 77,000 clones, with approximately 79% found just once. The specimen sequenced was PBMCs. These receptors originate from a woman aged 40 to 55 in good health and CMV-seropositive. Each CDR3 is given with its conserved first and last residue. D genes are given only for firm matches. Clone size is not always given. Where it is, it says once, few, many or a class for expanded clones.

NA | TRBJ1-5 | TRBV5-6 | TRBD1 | TGTGCCAGCAGATTAGGACAGGGGTATGGAATTGAGCATTTT | CASRLGQGYGIEHF
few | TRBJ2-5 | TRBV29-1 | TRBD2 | TGCAGCGCCATGGGCGGGAGGGAGACCCAGTACTTC | CSAMGGRETQYF
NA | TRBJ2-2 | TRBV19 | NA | TGTGCCAGTAGGGGGCGGGGACCGACCGGGGAGCTGTTTTTT | CASRGRGPTGELFF
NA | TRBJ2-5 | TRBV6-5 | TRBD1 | TGTGCCAGTTCCCGGGACAGGGGGCGGAAAGAGACCCAGTACTTC | CASSRDRGRKETQYF
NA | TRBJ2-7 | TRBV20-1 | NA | TGCAGTGCTCCCAGCGGTGGGTTC | CSAPSGGF
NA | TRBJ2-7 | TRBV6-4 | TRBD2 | TGTGCCAGGGTTGAGCGGGAGGGGAGGTCCGAGCAGTACTTC | CARVEREGRSEQYF
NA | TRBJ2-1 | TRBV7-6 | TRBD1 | TGTGCCAGCAGCTTTCCGGGACAGGGTTCGGATGAGCAGTTCTTC | CASSFPGQGSDEQFF
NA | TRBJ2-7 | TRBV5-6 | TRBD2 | TGTGCCAGCCGCCCAACGGGGGGAACGTACGAGCAGTACTTC | CASRPTGGTYEQYF
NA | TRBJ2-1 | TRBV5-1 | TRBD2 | TGCGCCAGCAGCCAACCGGGACTAGCGGGAGGCGGAAATGAGCAGTTCTTC | CASSQPGLAGGGNEQFF
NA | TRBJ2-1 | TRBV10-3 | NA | TGTGCCATCAGCGACCCGGACACCTACAATGAGCAGTTCTTC | CAISDPDTYNEQFF
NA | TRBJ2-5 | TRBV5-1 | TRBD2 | TGCGCCAGCAGCTGGAACGGGGGGACCCAAGAGACCCAGTACTTC | CASSWNGGTQETQYF
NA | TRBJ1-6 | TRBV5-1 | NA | TGCGCCAGCAGCTCCGCGGACAATAATTCACCCCTCCACTTT | CASSSADNNSPLHF
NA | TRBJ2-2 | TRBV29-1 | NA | TGCAGCGTTGTGGGAGACACCGGGGAGCTGTTTTTT | CSVVGDTGELFF
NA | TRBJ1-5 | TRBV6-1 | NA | TGTGCCAGCAGTGAGCGCCAGGGTAGCAATCAGCCCCAGCATTTT | CASSERQGSNQPQHF
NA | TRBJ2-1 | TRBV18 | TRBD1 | TGTGCCAGCTCACCTCTACAGGGGCGGAATGAGCAGTTCTTC | CASSPLQGRNEQFF
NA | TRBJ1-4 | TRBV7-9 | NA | TGTGCCAGCAGCCGACAGTCAACTAATGAAAAACTGTTTTTT | CASSRQSTNEKLFF
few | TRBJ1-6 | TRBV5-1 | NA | TGCGCCAGCAGCTTGGACAGATTCTATAATTCACCCCTCCACTTT | CASSLDRFYNSPLHF
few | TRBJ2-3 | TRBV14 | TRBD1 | TGTGCCAGCAGCCAAAGGTCGACAGGGAGCACAGATACGCAGTATTTT | CASSQRSTGSTDTQYF
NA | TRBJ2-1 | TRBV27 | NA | TGTGCCAGCAGTTTCAACCCGGAACTAGGAAATGAGCAGTTCTTC | CASSFNPELGNEQFF
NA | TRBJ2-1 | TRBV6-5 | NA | TGTGCCAGCAGTTACGACAGCTTCACTGGGCAGTTCTTC | CASSYDSFTGQFF
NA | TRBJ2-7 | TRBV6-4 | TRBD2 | TGTGCCAGCAGTGCCAGCGGGGAACATAACGAGCAGTACTTC | CASSASGEHNEQYF
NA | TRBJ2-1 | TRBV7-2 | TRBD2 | TGTGCCAGCAGCGCGGGGACTAGCGGGAGTTATGAGCAGTTCTTC | CASSAGTSGSYEQFF
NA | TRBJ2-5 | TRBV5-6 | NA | TGTGCCAGCAGCTTGGTGCCTCTGCGGGAGACCCAGTACTTC | CASSLVPLRETQYF
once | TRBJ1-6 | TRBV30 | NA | TGTGCCTGGAGGTCCACAGGGAGCATTTCACCCCTCCACTTT | CAWRSTGSISPLHF
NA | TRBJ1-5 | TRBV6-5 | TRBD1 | TGTGCCAGCAGCAGGGGGGTCAATCAGCCCCAGCATTTT | CASSRGVNQPQHF
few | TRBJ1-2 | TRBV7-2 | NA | TGTGCCAGCAGCTTCGGCGGTGGTGGCTACACCTTC | CASSFGGGGYTF
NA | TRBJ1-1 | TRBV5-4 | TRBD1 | TGTGCCAGCAGCTCACCGGGACAGGGGGCTGAAGCTTTCTTT | CASSSPGQGAEAFF
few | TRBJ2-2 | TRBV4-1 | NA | TGCGCCAGCAGCCATCCCCTCCGTTCGAACACCGGGGAGCTGTTTTTT | CASSHPLRSNTGELFF
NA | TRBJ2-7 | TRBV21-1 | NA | TGTGCCAGCAGCACTGGACAGGGGGCCTACGAGCAGTACTTC | CASSTGQGAYEQYF
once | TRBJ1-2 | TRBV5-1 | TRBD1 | TGCGCCAGCAGCCGGGAGACAGGGGCCTATGGCTACACCTTC | CASSRETGAYGYTF
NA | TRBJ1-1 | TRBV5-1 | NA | TGCGCCAGCAGCTTGACGGGACTAGGCACTGAAGCTTTCTTT | CASSLTGLGTEAFF
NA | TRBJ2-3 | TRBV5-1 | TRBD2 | TGCGCCAGCAGCTTGGGACTAGCGGGTTCGGGAACAGATACGCAGTATTTT | CASSLGLAGSGTDTQYF
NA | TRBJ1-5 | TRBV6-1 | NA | TGTGCCAGCAGTGAAGCTTTAAATCAGCCCCAGCATTTT | CASSEALNQPQHF
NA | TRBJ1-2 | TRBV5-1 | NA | TGCGCCAGCAGCTTGTCCCAGTATGGCTACACCTTC | CASSLSQYGYTF
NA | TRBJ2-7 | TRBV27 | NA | TGTGCCAGCAGTCCCGTTAAGATCCAGATACACGGAAACTACGAGCAGTACTTC | CASSPVKIQIHGNYEQYF
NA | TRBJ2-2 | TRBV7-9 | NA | TGTGCCAGCAGCTTAAGGGAGCTAGCGAGTAACACCGGGGAGCTGTTTTTT | CASSLRELASNTGELFF
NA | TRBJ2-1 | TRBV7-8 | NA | TGTGCCAGCGGCGAACAGGAGTACAATGAGCAGTTCTTC | CASGEQEYNEQFF
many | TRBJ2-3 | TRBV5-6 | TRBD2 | TGTGCCAGCAGCTATACGACTAGCGAGATACACACAGATACGCAGTATTTT | CASSYTTSEIHTDTQYF